These 26 T cell receptor beta chains came from one sample sequenced in a study of T-cell memory formation after mild COVID-19. TCRdb re-analysed the 5' RACE reads in MiXCR, keeping a single row per CDR3 protein. The sample contains about 140,000 distinct CDR3 sequences, about 14% of which appear only once. Sample: PBMCs or a T cell subset sorted from them (not recorded which). The receptors were gathered from an adult woman who had mild COVID-19 (a few samples of this study predate the infection). Cell type and time point are not known.

The table lists this clonotype with a few counts. The chain uses TRBV20-1 and TRBJ1-5; D gene unclear. The CDR3 is 15 amino acids. V was trimmed by 1 base and J by 4 bases, leaving 14 bases between them. The germline V gene has CDR1 DFQATT and CDR2 SNEGSKA (reference sequence). CDR3 loop: CSARGRLIPNQPQHF. The CDR3, as DNA: TGCAGTGCTAGAGGACGATTGATTCCTAATCAGCCCCAGCATTTT.

This clonotype occurred a few times. The CDR3 sequence: CASSFTATYEQYF. In DNA form, the CDR3 reads TGTGCCAGCAGTTTTACAGCAACCTACGAGCAGTACTTC. This chain connects TRBV6-2 or TRBV6-3 to TRBJ2-7, with D hard to call. Trimming stripped 4 bases from V and 2 bases from J, with 9 bases between. CDR1 is MNHEY and CDR2 is SVGEGT in the germline V gene. The CDR3 loop spans 13 amino acids.

The genes are TRBV19 and TRBJ2-7; D may match TRBD1 or TRBD2 (5 bases each). Trimming removed 3 bases from V and 1 base from J, with 10 bases in between. CDR3 length equals 14 residues. The germline gives CDR1 LNHDA, CDR2 SQIVND (reference sequence). The CDR3 sequence is CASSMGTGSYEQYF. The DNA for the CDR3 is TGTGCCAGTAGTATGGGGACCGGTTCCTACGAGCAGTACTTC.

In this sample, this clonotype turned up a few times. This chain joins TRBV9 and TRBJ1-2; the D is unclear. The CDR3 sequence is 14 residues long. The V gene lost 3 bases and the J gene lost 1 base, with 10 bases spanning the gap. Per the germline V gene, CDR1 is SGDLS and CDR2 is YYNGEE. DNA of the CDR3: TGTGCCAGCAGCGCGGACGGATTTAACTATGGCTACACCTTC. This gives the protein CASSADGFNYGYTF.

This clonotype was counted a few times. V usage is TRBV14 and J usage is TRBJ2-7; TRBD1 aligns across 8 bases. The V gene end was trimmed by 1 base and the J gene end by 6 bases; junction bases not matched to a gene: 2. The germline CDR1 and CDR2 sequences are SGHDN and FVKESK. The CDR3 is made up of 13 amino acids. The CDR3 region is CASSQGTGREQYF. The CDR3 DNA reads TGTGCCAGCAGCCAAGGGACAGGGCGCGAGCAGTACTTC.

This chain links TRBV27 with TRBJ2-1, with 8 positions matching TRBD1. From germline, CDR1 is MNHEY and CDR2 SMNVEV (reference sequence). J gave up 4 bases and V 5 bases, and 13 bases lay outside the gene matches. This CDR3 has 17 residues. In nucleotides, the CDR3 is TGTGCCAGCAGTCCGTACCCCGGGACAGGAAAGTACAATGAGCAGTTCTTC. Translation: CASSPYPGTGKYNEQFF.

V and J are TRBV2 and TRBJ1-1; D call uncertain. Deletions cut 7 bases from V and 4 bases from J, with 16 bases between. The CDR3 sequence is 14 residues long. Germline V lookup: CDR1 SNHLY, CDR2 FYNNEI. The CDR3 reads CASNRLADTTEAFF. The CDR3 DNA reads TGTGCCAGCAATCGATTAGCCGACACCACTGAAGCTTTCTTT.

V gene TRBV18 combines with J gene TRBJ1-4; maybe TRBD1 (5 bases). Germline-derived CDR1 and CDR2 are KGHSH and LQKENI. V was shortened by 0 bases and J by 6 bases, with 11 bases between the two germline ends. The CDR3 runs to 15 residues. CDR3 in amino acids: CASSPPRTLDEKLFF. CDR3 DNA: TGTGCCAGCTCACCACCCCGGACACTGGATGAAAAACTGTTTTTT.

This clonotype was observed a few times. The chain recombines TRBV12-3 or TRBV12-4 with TRBJ2-1; possibly TRBD2 for D (7 bases). CDR3 length: 14 amino acids. Trimming removed 3 bases at V and 9 bases at J, with 15 bases between. For the CDR3, the DNA is TGTGCCAGCAGTTTTGGGGGAGGGGGTAGTGAGCAGTTCTTC. It encodes CASSFGGGGSEQFF.

This clonotype was seen more than once but under ten times. The chain links TRBV19 to TRBJ1-2; D call uncertain. Germline-derived CDR1 and CDR2 are LNHDA and SQIVND (reference sequence). The V and J ends lost 6 bases and 8 bases respectively, with 13 bases between them. CDR3 length equals 12 residues. The chain's CDR3 is CASRNQWHGYTF. CDR3 DNA sequence: TGTGCCAGTAGAAATCAGTGGCACGGCTACACCTTC.

The chain combines TRBV3-1 with TRBJ2-5; possibly TRBD1 or TRBD2 for D (5 bases each). V lost 3 bases to trimming and J lost 7 bases, with 18 bases between them. Germline V gives CDR1 LGHDT, CDR2 YNNKEL (reference sequence). The CDR3 is made up of 15 amino acids. CDR3 loop: CASSQDSGAGGTQYF. Written as DNA, the CDR3 is TGTGCCAGCAGCCAGGATTCCGGGGCCGGCGGGACCCAGTACTTC.

V is TRBV7-9 and J is TRBJ1-5, with 10 bases that match TRBD1. Losses at the gene ends were 4 bases for V and 5 bases for J; bases not matched to a gene: 8. The CDR3 consists of 16 residues. The germline V gene has CDR1 SEHNR and CDR2 FQNEAQ (reference sequence). This CDR3 reads CASSSTGQGGYQPQHF. The DNA for the CDR3 is TGTGCCAGCAGCTCGACTGGACAGGGGGGATATCAGCCCCAGCATTTT.

This clonotype was detected only a few times. The chain has TRBV4-1 and TRBJ2-1; TRBD2 might be the D (7 bases). The germline V gene has CDR1 MGHRA and CDR2 YSYEKL. V was clipped by 2 bases and J by 5 bases, with 16 bases between them. This CDR3 has 16 amino acids. The CDR3 sequence is CASSQLGGAVHNEQFF. CDR3 sequence (DNA): TGCGCCAGCAGCCAATTAGGGGGGGCGGTCCACAATGAGCAGTTCTTC.

The gene calls are TRBV10-3 and TRBJ1-5; D not certain. CDR3 size: 14 residues. Germline lookup yields CDR1 ENHRY and CDR2 SYGVKD. V was pared by 4 bases and J by 5 bases, with 12 bases between. This CDR3 reads CAISVGRDDQPQHF. In DNA, the CDR3 is TGTGCCATCAGTGTGGGTAGAGACGATCAGCCCCAGCATTTT.

The chain is built from TRBV12-3 or TRBV12-4 and TRBJ1-2, with a weak D call TRBD1 (6 bases). The length of the CDR3 is 13 residues. The germline V and J ends were trimmed by 3 bases and 6 bases, with 11 bases remaining between them. The CDR3, as DNA: TGTGCCAGCAGTTTCCAACAGGGCGATGGCTACACCTTC. Its translation: CASSFQQGDGYTF.

The V call is TRBV15, the J call TRBJ2-2; D unresolved. The germline CDR1 and CDR2 sequences are LNHNV and YYDKDF (reference sequence). This CDR3 comprises 13 residues. Trimming left V 1 base short and J 5 bases short, with 5 bases between. CDR3 coding DNA: TGTGCCACCAGCAGAGGGATTACCGGGGAGCTGTTTTTT. Translation gives CATSRGITGELFF.

This clonotype was detected only a few times. The genes are TRBV12-3 or TRBV12-4 and TRBJ2-5, with D possibly TRBD1 on 6 matching bases. V dropped 1 base and J dropped 2 bases, with 8 bases sitting between them. This CDR3 has 14 amino acids. CDR3 bases: TGTGCCAGCAGTTTAGGGGACATTCAAGAGACCCAGTACTTC. Amino acids: CASSLGDIQETQYF.

There are a few counts of this clonotype. This chain joins TRBV29-1 and TRBJ1-5; 7 bases fit TRBD1. Germline loops: CDR1 SQVTM, CDR2 ANQGSEA. The J segment lost 0 bases and the V segment lost 6 bases, leaving 5 bases of the junction unmatched. The CDR3 has 14 residues. The CDR3 bases are TGCAGCGTCTTGACAGGGTATAGCAATCAGCCCCAGCATTTT. The encoded protein is CSVLTGYSNQPQHF. The full variable domain, completed using reference TRBV29-1 and TRBJ1-5, is SAVISQKPSRDICQRGTSLTIQCQVDSQVTMMFWYRQQPGQSLTLIATANQGSEATYESGFVIDKFPISRPNLTFSTLTVSNMSPEDSSIYLCSVLTGYSNQPQHFGDGTRLSIL.

V and J are TRBV29-1 and TRBJ2-7, with 10 bases fitting TRBD2. Germline CDR1 is SQVTM and CDR2 is ANQGSEA. This CDR3 comprises 14 residues. The junction had 3 bases not matched to a gene; V was cut back by 4 bases and J by 0 bases. The CDR3 sequence is CSVVLAGTSYEQYF. The DNA for the CDR3 is TGCAGCGTTGTACTAGCGGGGACCTCCTACGAGCAGTACTTC.

The chain employs TRBV5-1 and TRBJ2-2; TRBD1 might be the D (6 bases). The germline V gene has CDR1 SGHRS and CDR2 YFSETQ. The V end lost 2 bases, the J end lost 7 bases, and 12 bases lay between the germline ends. This CDR3 has 14 residues. As DNA, the CDR3 is TGCGCCAGCAGCTTAGCAGGGGATAACGGGGAGCTGTTTTTT. Translation gives CASSLAGDNGELFF.

This rearrangement joins TRBV24-1 to TRBJ1-1; possibly TRBD1 for D (5 bases). From germline, CDR1 is KGHDR and CDR2 SFDVKD. This CDR3 region has 13 residues. V was pared by 0 bases and J by 5 bases, with 6 bases between. The CDR3 DNA reads as TGTGCCACCAGTGATTTGGGGGGTACTGAAGCTTTCTTT. Its protein is CATSDLGGTEAFF.

This clonotype was observed a handful of times. J is TRBJ1-5 and V is TRBV10-3; 7 positions agree with TRBD1. With V trimmed by 4 bases and J by 1 base, 4 bases remained unmatched. Germline V CDR1 and CDR2: ENHRY, SYGVKD. This CDR3 has 15 residues. Here the CDR3 reads CAISGEGASNQPQHF. CDR3 in DNA: TGTGCCATCAGTGGGGAGGGGGCGAGCAATCAGCCCCAGCATTTT.

This clonotype was counted a few times. The rearrangement uses TRBV12-5 and TRBJ2-5; 7 bases align to TRBD2. The V gene end was trimmed by 6 bases and the J gene end by 1 base; junction bases not matched to a gene: 8. This CDR3 has 15 amino acids. CDR1 and CDR2 from the germline V gene are LGHNT and FRNRAP. DNA of the CDR3: TGTGCTAGTGGAACTCCTAGCGGCACCCAAGAGACCCAGTACTTC. Its protein product is CASGTPSGTQETQYF.

The genes are TRBV5-1 and TRBJ2-7; D possibly corresponds to TRBD2 (5 bases). The germline V and J ends were trimmed by 1 base and 3 bases, with 11 bases remaining between them. The V gene's germline CDR1 is SGHRS and CDR2 YFSETQ. The CDR3 contains 14 residues. CDR3 bases: TGCGCCAGCAGCTTGAAGGACGGGGACTACGAGCAGTACTTC. Its translation: CASSLKDGDYEQYF.

This clonotype was recorded at least ten times. The V gene is TRBV5-6, the J gene TRBJ2-5; D perhaps matches TRBD2 (5 bases). Trimming took 4 bases from V and 1 from J, leaving 8 bases between them. The germline gives CDR1 SGHDT, CDR2 YYEEEE. The CDR3 totals 13 residues. The CDR3 sequence: CASSARGQETQYF. The CDR3 bases are TGTGCCAGCAGCGCCCGGGGCCAAGAGACCCAGTACTTC.

V usage is TRBV24-1 and J usage is TRBJ1-2; D ambiguous. This CDR3 is 12 amino acids long. Per germline, CDR1 KGHDR and CDR2 SFDVKD. V shed 0 bases and J shed 5 bases, with 3 bases lying between them. CDR3 region: CATSDLSYGYTF. In DNA form, the CDR3 reads TGTGCCACCAGTGATTTGTCATATGGCTACACCTTC.